This TCR beta chain derives from a study of radiotherapy plus CTLA-4 blockade in lung cancer. Whole-study findings and limits: TCR clones from tumors expanded in blood after radiotherapy plus ipilimumab. Early shifts in blood T cell clones, with interferon-beta, reportedly predicted response best.

Profiled with immunoSEQ multiplex PCR; TCRdb holds only in-frame clones, not every one. Among roughly 78,000 clones, roughly 78% were seen once, and the ten largest hold 7% to 8.5%. Trimming pared 5 bases from V and 3 bases from J, leaving 10 bases between. CDR3 length: 13 amino acids. Germline assignment: CDR1 LNHDA and CDR2 SQIVND (reference sequence). Points on this clone: Its antigen is unknown.

J is TRBJ1-1 and V is TRBV19; D is ambiguous. The clonotype was recovered from a human donor with non-small cell lung cancer who had a complete response to radiotherapy plus ipilimumab. The sample was peripheral blood, taken from a patient treated with radiotherapy plus ipilimumab. CDR3 DNA: TGTGCCAGTAGTCGAAGGAGGGACACTGAAGCTTTCTTT. Translating gives CASSRRRDTEAFF.